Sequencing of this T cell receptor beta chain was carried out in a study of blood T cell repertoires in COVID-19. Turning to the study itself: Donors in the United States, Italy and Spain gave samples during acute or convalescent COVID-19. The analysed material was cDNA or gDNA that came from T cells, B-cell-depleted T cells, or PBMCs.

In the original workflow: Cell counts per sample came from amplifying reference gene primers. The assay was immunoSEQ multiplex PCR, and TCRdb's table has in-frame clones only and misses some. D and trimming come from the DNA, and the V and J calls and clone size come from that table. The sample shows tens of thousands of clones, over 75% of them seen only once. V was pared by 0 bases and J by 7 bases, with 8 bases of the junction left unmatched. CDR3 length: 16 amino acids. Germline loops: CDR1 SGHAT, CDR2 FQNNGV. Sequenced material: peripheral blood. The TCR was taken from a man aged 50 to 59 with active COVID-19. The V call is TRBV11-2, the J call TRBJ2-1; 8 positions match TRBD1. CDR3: CASSLDLGQGGNEQFF. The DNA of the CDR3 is TGTGCCAGCAGCTTAGATTTAGGACAGGGAGGTAATGAGCAGTTCTTC. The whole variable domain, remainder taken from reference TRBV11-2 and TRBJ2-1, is EAGVAQSPRYKIIEKRQSVAFWCNPISGHATLYWYQQILGQGPKLLIQFQNNGVVDDSQLPKDRFSAERLKGVDSTLKIQPAKLEDSAVYLCASSLDLGQGGNEQFFGPGTRLTVL.